The present entry profiles one T cell receptor (beta chain) with its context. Which antigen it targets is not known. Per-base qualities were not stored, and no clone one base away is much larger. The CDR3 spans 17 residues, from the cysteine through the phenylalanine. Solely the CDR3 DNA is kept, with 51 bases framed from the first base. The method was the immunoSEQ multiplex PCR assay. For the multiplex PCR, a mixture combining 60 forward primers for TCR Vbeta segments and 13 reverse primers for TCR Jbeta segments was used. A multiplex PCR assay on genomic DNA amplified the CDR3 region of rearranged TCR beta genes. On the Illumina HiSeq System, the amplified TCR beta libraries were sequenced as 87-base-pair reads. The authors' pipeline ran thus. A later analysis tallied 75 million to 85 million unique TCR beta chains across the 610 or so repertoires, and around 9.9 million of those chains were shared by two or more donors. Raw reads were error-corrected and collapsed into unique sequences by a nearest-neighbor algorithm in which closely related sequences were merged to remove PCR and sequencing errors. Alignment of CDR3 sequences to IMGT reference sequences was used to assign V, D and J gene segments. For a sequence to be retained, a match of at least six nucleotides to both a V gene segment and a J gene segment was required. A rearrangement counted as productive if the CDR3 had no stop codons and remained in frame with V and J, and every other rearrangement counted as non-productive. CDR3 was defined by IMGT convention, running from the second conserved V-encoded cysteine to the conserved J-encoded phenylalanine. Sequences without an unambiguous match to a single V gene segment were excluded from the earlier analysis of 450 to 650 of the donors. An earlier analysis of about 590 of the donors classified V segments as functional when productive rearrangements were above 56.7% and as segregating when the standard deviation between donors was above 5%. A statistical classification framework was built to diagnose cytomegalovirus status from the catalog of TCR beta chain sequences. In a later analysis, V and J genes were assigned by comparing TCR nucleotide sequences against IMGT/GENE-DB human TR gene sequences. Using the TCRdist pipeline, a later analysis assigned CDR3 sequences along with most-parsimonious VDJ recombination scenarios. In a later analysis, each TCR beta chain was defined by its CDR3 amino acid sequence together with its V-gene family, and reads lacking a unique V-gene family were excluded. To address suspected cross-contamination and a sequencing artifact, a later analysis removed over 500 highly shared, low-generation-probability nucleotide sequences. For each public chain, a later analysis derived a clonal expansion index from normalized ranks of inferred template counts within each repertoire. In a later analysis, generation probabilities were computed with a VDJ recombination model fitted to out-of-frame rearrangements, and the resulting probabilities were checked against IGoR. In a later analysis, TCR-TCR, TCR-HLA and TCR-CMV co-occurrence was scored with hypergeometric tests, and a repertoire-size bias correction was applied to TCR pairs. False discovery rates were estimated in a later analysis by permuting HLA or CMV assignments 20 times. In a later analysis, co-occurring TCRs were grouped using DBSCAN, and TCRdist sequence similarity was added for clustering within HLA-allele-positive subsets. Co-occurrence clustering excluded repertoires with fewer than 30,000 or more than 120,000 public chains, plus five with anomalous nucleotide sharing. TCRdb holds this immuneACCESS table with in-frame rearrangements only. Some clones are missing; in checked studies, unresolved V genes explain under half, and the rest has no known cause. D and trimming were read from the DNA, whereas the V and J calls and clone size are those reported in that table. This sample comprises nearly 65,000 clones, around 73% of them detected only once. The ten most abundant clones make up roughly 5.5% of the sample.

In total, 600 or so healthy bone marrow donors made up the cohort. All cohort members were sampled while nominally healthy, although unrecorded immune exposures were likely present. The donor tested CMV seronegative and was one of the 352 seronegative cohort members. Every donor gave a peripheral blood sample, and the peripheral blood mononuclear cells from that sample were used for TCR beta sequencing. Genomic DNA extraction from the blood cell samples was performed with the Qiagen DNeasy Blood Extraction Kit. The sample comes from a study of cytomegalovirus exposure and HLA in healthy donors (TCRdb year 2017). Broadly, across the study: An earlier analysis of about 560 of the donors reported about 260 Gb of sequence data and some 110 million unique TCR beta sequences obtained from around 180 million T cells. An early release that covered approximately 600 HLA-typed donors contained approximately 300 gigabases of sequencing data and tens of millions of unique TCR sequences. Among the roughly 380 genotyped donors, 81% belonged to the genetic ancestry cluster associated with self-reported Caucasian donors. The aim of the study was to test whether cataloging public T cell receptors could identify signatures of past pathogen exposure. Using immunosequencing, the study profiled T cell repertoires from about 650 subjects and related those repertoires to cytomegalovirus serostatus. Besides the first cohort of under 700 subjects, a separate validation cohort made up of 90 to 150 different subjects was used. To predict cytomegalovirus infection status, the study combined high-throughput TCR immunosequencing, statistical association of individual TCRs with disease status, and machine learning. A later analysis re-analyzed previously published TCR beta repertoires from roughly 600 donors and added high-resolution HLA genotyping to study TCR occurrence patterns. Rather than drawing on any new phenotypic data, the later analysis identified candidate immune exposures from TCR beta sequences and the way those sequences occurred across donors. In an earlier analysis of around 540 of the donors, high-throughput TCR beta sequencing was used to judge whether each TCR beta V gene segment behaved as functional or pseudogenic. Donor age, sex, ethnicity and CMV serostatus were compiled together with the repertoire data. A later genetic analysis took genome-wide SNP genotypes for about three fifths of the roughly 700 donors and used that subset as a discovery cohort. All discovery cohort repertoires had been generated on a single sequencing platform. HLA typing covered class I and class II loci at four-digit resolution. The number of donors typed differed by locus, with 629-630 for A, B, C, DRB1 and DQB1, roughly 520 for DQA1, 600 to 610 for DPA1, and roughly 450 for DPB1. Because of strong linkage in the cohort, five DR-DQ haplotypes were treated as single units for association and clustering. Among about 400 genotyped donors of the cohort, an average of approximately 220,000 unique TCR beta nucleotide sequences was sequenced per donor, of which roughly 18% were non-productive. Results and caveats for the whole study, not just this receptor: Roughly uniform sequencing depth across donors was assumed in presence/absence analyses, although this assumption may not hold. In an earlier analysis of some 540 of the donors, most TCR beta V segments appeared in productive rearrangements about 87% or about 30% of the time, broadly matching IMGT annotations. In a later analysis, most CMV-associated TCR beta chains were found to appear HLA-restricted, with HLA associations seemingly driven largely by CMV exposure. A few of the identified cytomegalovirus-associated TCR beta chains were confirmed in vitro to be specific for cytomegalovirus antigens. A later analysis reported that several top co-occurrence clusters appeared linked to parvovirus B19, influenza, CMV and Epstein-Barr virus. A later analysis found that HLA-associated TCR beta chains were more clonally expanded and had lower generation probabilities than equally common non-associated chains. Correlated functional status among segregating V segments might be attributable to linkage disequilibrium, but an unknown experimental factor could not be ruled out. In the study, some 180 TCR beta chains were listed as associated with cytomegalovirus. A further reported finding was that TCR beta sequences accurately predicted the HLA-A and HLA-B alleles for most subjects in the first cohort. A later genetic analysis associated a missense DCLRE1C variant with V-gene and J-gene trimming of TCR beta chains, and an independent cohort replicated the association. At a false discovery rate of 0.05, a later analysis linked 16,951 TCR beta sequences to specific HLA alleles. It was suggested by the authors that the approach could potentially be generalized to other disease states and immunological phenotypes. A cluster of highly shared sequence variants was judged likely to be a technical artifact of the sequencing pipeline. The classifier was reported to diagnose cytomegalovirus status with high specificity and sensitivity in both the original and validation cohorts. Because HLA typing was missing for some donors at each locus, association tests included only the typed subset. A later genetic analysis reported fewer N-insertions in productive TCRs among donors in an Asian-associated ancestry cluster than the roughly 690-donor mean. Assigning TCR associations to individual alleles was difficult when HLA alleles, especially DR and DQ, strongly co-occurred. The cohort was sequenced for TCR beta chains only, and without alpha or paired-chain data the features that could be detected were limited. Most TCR sequences were observed very rarely across donors, whereas some public TCRs were present in many individuals. According to a later analysis, TCR association rates differed among HLA loci, with DRB1 alleles showing the most associated TCRs and HLA-C alleles showing the fewest. For the cohort, immune exposure information was limited to CMV serostatus. Because counts were too low, 15 to 20 rarely observed V segments, including chromosome 9 orphons, were left out of the earlier analysis of 500 to 650 of the donors. Because the 87-base-pair reads could not distinguish some IMGT-functional V segments, including TRBV6-2 and TRBV6-3, those segments were excluded.

This sequence uses TRBV21-1 and TRBJ1-5; TRBD1 is taken as the D call from the table, unchecked against the DNA. TRBV21-1 is a documented pseudogene. The sequence was collected from a man aged 50-59 years in good health and CMV-seronegative. Sequencing was done on a sample of PBMCs. This receptor carries the CDR3 CASSKFPRTGYNQPQHF. The sequenced DNA: TGTGCCAGCAGCAAATTCCCGAGGACAGGGTACAATCAGCCCCAGCATTTT.